This TCR beta chain originates from a study of shared T cell receptors in the human thymus. Germline CDR1 is SGDLS and CDR2 is YYNGEE. Trimming removed 0 bases from V and 7 bases from J; junction bases left unmatched: 5. CDR3 size: 15 residues. Assay: immunoSEQ multiplex PCR; the TCRdb copy retains only in-frame clones and omits some. The sample carries 640,000 or so clones, 87% recorded once. These same records also appear under a second study, on human thymus T cells.

The receptor was derived from a boy less than two years old with a congenital heart defect. Material for sequencing was thymocytes. The chain has TRBV9 and TRBJ2-1, with 9 positions matching TRBD2. The CDR3 DNA sequence: TGTGCCAGCAGCGTAGGGCTAGCGGGGCCGAATGAGCAGTTCTTC. Its protein is CASSVGLAGPNEQFF.